Listed here is a single T cell receptor beta chain. Repertoires were generated with immunoSEQ multiplex PCR, while TCRdb's copy carries only in-frame clones and drops some. Here the sample spans more than 65,000 clones, approximately 91% being singletons. The germline V gene encodes CDR1 MNHEY and CDR2 SVGAGI. V shed 5 bases and J 1 base; nucleotides not matched to a gene: 2. The CDR3 extends over 14 amino acids. The source of the sample is a study of T cells after somatic rescue of genetic block. The sequencing sample was made of peripheral blood mononuclear cells (PBMCs). The chain carries TRBV6-5 and TRBJ1-1; TRBD1 matches at 9 bases. This TCR was sampled from a man aged 30 to 39. This chain's CDR3 is CASSQGQGNTEAFF. The CDR3 DNA reads TGTGCCAGCAGTCAGGGACAGGGGAACACTGAAGCTTTCTTT.